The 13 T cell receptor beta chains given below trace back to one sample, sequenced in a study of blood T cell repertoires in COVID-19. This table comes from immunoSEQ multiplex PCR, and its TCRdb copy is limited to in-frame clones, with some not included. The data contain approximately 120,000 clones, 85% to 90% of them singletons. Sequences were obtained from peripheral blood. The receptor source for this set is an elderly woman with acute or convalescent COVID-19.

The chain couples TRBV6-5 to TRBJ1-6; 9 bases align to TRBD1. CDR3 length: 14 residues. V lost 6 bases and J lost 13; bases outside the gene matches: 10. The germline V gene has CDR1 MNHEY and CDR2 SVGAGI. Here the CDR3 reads CASRTGTGPIPLHF. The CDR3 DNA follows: TGTGCCAGCAGGACCGGGACAGGGCCGATTCCCCTCCACTTT.

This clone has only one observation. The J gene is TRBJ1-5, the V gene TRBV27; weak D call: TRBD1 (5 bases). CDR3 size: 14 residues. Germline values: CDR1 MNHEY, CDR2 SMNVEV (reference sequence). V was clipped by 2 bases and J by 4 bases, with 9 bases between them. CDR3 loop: CASSLGGGNQPQHF. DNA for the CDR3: TGTGCCAGCAGTTTAGGGGGAGGAAATCAGCCCCAGCATTTT.

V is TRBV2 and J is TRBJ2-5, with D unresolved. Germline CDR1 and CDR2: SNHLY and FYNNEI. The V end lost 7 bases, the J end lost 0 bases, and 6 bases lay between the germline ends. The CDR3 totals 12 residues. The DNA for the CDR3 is TGTGCCAGCATGAACTACCAAGAGACCCAGTACTTC. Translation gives CASMNYQETQYF.

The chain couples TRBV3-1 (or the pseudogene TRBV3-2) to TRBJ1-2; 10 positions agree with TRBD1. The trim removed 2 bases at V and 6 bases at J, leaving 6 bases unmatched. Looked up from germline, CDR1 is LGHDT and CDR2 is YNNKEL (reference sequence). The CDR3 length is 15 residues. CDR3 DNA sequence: TGTGCCAGCAGCCAATACGGAGGGACAGGGGATGGCTACACCTTC. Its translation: CASSQYGGTGDGYTF.

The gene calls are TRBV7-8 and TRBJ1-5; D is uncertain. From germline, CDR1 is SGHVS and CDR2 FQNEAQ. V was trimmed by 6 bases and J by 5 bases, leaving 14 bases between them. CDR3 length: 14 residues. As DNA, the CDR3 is TGTGCCAGCAGTCCCGAAGGTGGGCATCAGCCCCAGCATTTT. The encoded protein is CASSPEGGHQPQHF.

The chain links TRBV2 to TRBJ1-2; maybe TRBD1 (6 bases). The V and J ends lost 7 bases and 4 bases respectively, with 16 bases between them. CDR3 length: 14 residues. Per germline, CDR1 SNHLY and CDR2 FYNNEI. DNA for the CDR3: TGTGCCAGCACTCCTGACCTGGGGGCCTATGGCTACACCTTC. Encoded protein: CASTPDLGAYGYTF.

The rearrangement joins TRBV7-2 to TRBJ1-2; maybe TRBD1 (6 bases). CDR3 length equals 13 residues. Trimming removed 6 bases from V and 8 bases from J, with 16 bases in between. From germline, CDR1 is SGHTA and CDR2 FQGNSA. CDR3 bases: TGTGCCAGCAGTCTGCAGGGGATGGGCGGCTACACCTTC. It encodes CASSLQGMGGYTF.

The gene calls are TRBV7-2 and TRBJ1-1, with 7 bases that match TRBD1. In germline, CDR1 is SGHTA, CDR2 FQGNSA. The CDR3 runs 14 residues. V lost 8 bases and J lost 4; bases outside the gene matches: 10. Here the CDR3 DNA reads TGTGCCAGCCGGTTTGGGACAGAAGGCACTGAAGCTTTCTTT. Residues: CASRFGTEGTEAFF.

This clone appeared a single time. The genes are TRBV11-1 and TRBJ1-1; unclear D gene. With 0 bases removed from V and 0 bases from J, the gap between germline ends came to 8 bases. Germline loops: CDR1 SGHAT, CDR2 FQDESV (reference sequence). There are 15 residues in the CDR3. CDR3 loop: CASSLAGNLNTEAFF. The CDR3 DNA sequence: TGTGCCAGCAGCTTAGCTGGCAACCTGAACACTGAAGCTTTCTTT.

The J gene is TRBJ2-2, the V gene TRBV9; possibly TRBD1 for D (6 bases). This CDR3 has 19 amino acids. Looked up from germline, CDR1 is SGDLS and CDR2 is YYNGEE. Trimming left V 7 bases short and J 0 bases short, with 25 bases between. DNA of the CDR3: TGTGCCAGCGGACAGAGCATCCGAAGGGGGATGGCGAACACCGGGGAGCTGTTTTTT. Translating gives CASGQSIRRGMANTGELFF. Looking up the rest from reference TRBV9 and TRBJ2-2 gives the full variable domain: DSGVTQTPKHLITATGQRVTLRCSPRSGDLSVYWYQQSLDQGLQFLIQYYNGEERAKGNILERFSAQQFPDLHSELNLSSLELGDSALYFCASGQSIRRGMANTGELFFGEGSRLTVL.

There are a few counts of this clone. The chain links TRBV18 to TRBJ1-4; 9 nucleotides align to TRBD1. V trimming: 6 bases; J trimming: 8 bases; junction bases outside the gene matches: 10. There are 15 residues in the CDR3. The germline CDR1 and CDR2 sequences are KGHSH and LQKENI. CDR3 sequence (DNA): TGTGCCAGCTCTCAAGGGACAGGGTCGGAGGAAAAACTGTTTTTT. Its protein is CASSQGTGSEEKLFF.

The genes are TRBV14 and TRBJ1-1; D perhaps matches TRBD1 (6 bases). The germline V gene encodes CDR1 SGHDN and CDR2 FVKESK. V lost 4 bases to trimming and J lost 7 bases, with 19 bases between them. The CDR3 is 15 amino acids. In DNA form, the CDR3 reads TGTGCCAGCAGCCTCCTCCAGGCGGACAGCTATGAAGCTTTCTTT. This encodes CASSLLQADSYEAFF.

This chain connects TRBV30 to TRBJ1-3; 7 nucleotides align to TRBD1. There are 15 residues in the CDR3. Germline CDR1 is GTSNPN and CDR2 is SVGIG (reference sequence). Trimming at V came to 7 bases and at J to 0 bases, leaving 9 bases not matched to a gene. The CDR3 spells CASPDPGGSGNTIYF. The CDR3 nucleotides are TGTGCCTCGCCAGACCCAGGGGGCTCTGGAAACACCATATATTTT.